This TCR beta chain comes out of a study of cytomegalovirus exposure and HLA in healthy donors. Sequencing was performed with immunoSEQ multiplex PCR; in TCRdb, only in-frame clones are kept and a portion is missing. The sample includes 110,000 to 150,000 clones, 86% of them seen just once. Trimming shortened V by 8 bases and J by 3 bases, and 11 bases separated the two germline ends. CDR3 length: 12 residues. Germline loops: CDR1 WSHSY, CDR2 SAAADI. The specimen sequenced was PBMCs. V gene TRBV10-2 combines with J gene TRBJ2-7, with TRBD2 as a possible D gene (6 bases). The receptor comes from a man aged 18 to 29 in good health and CMV-seronegative. CDR3 loop: CASSGGDYEQYF. CDR3 nucleotides: TGCGCCAGCTCCGGCGGGGACTACGAGCAGTACTTC.